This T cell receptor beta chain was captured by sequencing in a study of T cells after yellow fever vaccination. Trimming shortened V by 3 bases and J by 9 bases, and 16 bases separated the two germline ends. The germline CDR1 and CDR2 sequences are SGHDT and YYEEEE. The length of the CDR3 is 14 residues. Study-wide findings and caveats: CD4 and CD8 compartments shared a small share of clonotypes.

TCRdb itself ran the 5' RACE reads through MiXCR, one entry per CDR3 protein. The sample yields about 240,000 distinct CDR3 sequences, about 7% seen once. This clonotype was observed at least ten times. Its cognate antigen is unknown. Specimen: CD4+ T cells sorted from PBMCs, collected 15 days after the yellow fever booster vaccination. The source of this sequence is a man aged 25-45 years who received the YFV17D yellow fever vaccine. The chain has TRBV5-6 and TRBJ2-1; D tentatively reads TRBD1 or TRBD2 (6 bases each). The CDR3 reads CASSWLGLRGEQFF. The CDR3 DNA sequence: TGTGCCAGCAGCTGGCTGGGACTCAGGGGTGAGCAGTTCTTC.